Sequencing of this T cell receptor beta chain was carried out in a study of blood T cell repertoires in COVID-19. The overall study: Sites in the United States, Italy and Spain provided acute and convalescent COVID-19 samples. In each case, the material was cDNA or gDNA derived from T cells, B-cell-depleted T cells, or PBMCs.

Repertoires were generated with immunoSEQ multiplex PCR, while TCRdb's copy carries only in-frame clones and drops some. The sample lists tens of thousands of clones, roughly 90% occurring once. Looked up from germline, CDR1 is DFQATT and CDR2 is SNEGSKA (reference sequence). Trimming removed 5 bases from V and 8 bases from J; junction bases left unmatched: 5. This CDR3 has 11 residues. The clonotype was recovered from a male donor with acute or convalescent COVID-19. The chain employs TRBV20-1 and TRBJ1-2; 7 bases are shared with TRBD1. Sequenced input: peripheral blood. As DNA, the CDR3 is TGCAGTGCTGCGCTCAGGGGGGGCTACACCTTC. Translation gives CSAALRGGYTF.